The 17 T cell receptor beta chains presented below share a single source sample, sequenced in a study of T cell responses to AZD1222 COVID-19 vaccine. The data were produced by immunoSEQ multiplex PCR, yet TCRdb's version contains in-frame clones alone and is incomplete. The sample shows some 120,000 clones, about 90% of them seen only once. This specimen consisted of peripheral blood, obtained on day 0 of AZD1222 vaccination. Receptors were obtained from an adult in good health.

This clone occurred once. The chain joins TRBV6-5 to TRBJ2-5, with TRBD2 identical over 10 bases. CDR1 MNHEY and CDR2 SVGAGI come from the germline V gene. This CDR3 is 14 amino acids long. V trimming: 8 bases; J trimming: 3 bases; junction bases outside the gene matches: 6. The CDR3 sequence is CASGSGRAEETQYF. CDR3 nucleotide sequence: TGTGCCAGCGGAAGCGGGAGGGCCGAAGAGACCCAGTACTTC.

This chain connects TRBV11-2 to TRBJ2-3; the match to TRBD2 covers 12 bases. Germline assignment: CDR1 SGHAT and CDR2 FQNNGV. CDR3 length: 15 amino acids. The trim removed 5 bases at V and 5 bases at J, leaving 5 bases unmatched. The DNA for the CDR3 is TGTGCCAGCAGCCGACTAGCGGGAGATCGAGATACGCAGTATTTT. Protein: CASSRLAGDRDTQYF.

The gene calls are TRBV27 and TRBJ2-7; 8 nucleotides line up with TRBD2. CDR1 MNHEY and CDR2 SMNVEV come from the germline V gene (reference sequence). V lost 5 bases, J lost 4 bases, and 13 bases stayed unmatched. This CDR3 is built from 16 residues. As DNA, the CDR3 is TGTGCCAGCAGTCCCAGCGTGGGACTAGTGCCTTACGAGCAGTACTTC. Residues: CASSPSVGLVPYEQYF.

V is TRBV11-1 and J is TRBJ2-1; D remains unclear. The CDR3 spans 14 residues. Germline lookup yields CDR1 SGHAT and CDR2 FQDESV (reference sequence). Trimming cost V 5 bases and J 5 bases, with 13 bases left between them. Here the CDR3 DNA reads TGTGCCAGCAGCCCCAGCATCGCTCACAATGAGCAGTTCTTC. It yields the protein CASSPSIAHNEQFF.

The chain combines TRBV14 with TRBJ1-6; D call uncertain. Trimming shortened V by 3 bases and J by 3 bases, and 9 bases separated the two germline ends. Per germline, CDR1 SGHDN and CDR2 FVKESK. The length of the CDR3 is 15 residues. The CDR3 is CASSQLSGYNSPLHF. In DNA form, the CDR3 reads TGTGCCAGCAGCCAGCTCTCGGGCTATAATTCACCCCTCCACTTT.

This clone was counted a single time. This rearrangement joins TRBV6-5 to TRBJ1-2; TRBD1 is a possible D gene (6 bases). This CDR3 is 14 amino acids long. Germline V CDR1 and CDR2: MNHEY, SVGAGI. Trimming left V 5 bases short and J 4 bases short, with 14 bases between. The DNA of the CDR3 is TGTGCCAGCAGTCGAACCCCAGGGGTCTATGGCTACACCTTC. Translating gives CASSRTPGVYGYTF.

The chain uses TRBV3-1 (or the pseudogene TRBV3-2) and TRBJ2-7, with D possibly TRBD1 on 8 matching bases. The germline V and J ends were trimmed by 4 bases and 6 bases, with 16 bases remaining between them. CDR1 is LGHDT, CDR2 YNNKEL, per germline (reference sequence). The CDR3 is 14 amino acids. This chain's CDR3 is CASSRGQGGGEQYF. The CDR3 DNA is TGTGCCAGCAGCCGCGGACAGGGAGGGGGCGAGCAGTACTTC.

The chain employs TRBV6-5 and TRBJ1-2, with 10 bases aligning to TRBD1. The CDR3 runs to 14 residues. CDR1 and CDR2 (germline): MNHEY, SVGAGI. V was clipped by 6 bases and J by 4 bases; unmatched bases: 5. Written as DNA, the CDR3 is TGTGCCAGCAGAAGACAGGGGGCAAGCTATGGCTACACCTTC. This encodes CASRRQGASYGYTF.

In this sample, this clone turned up once. The chain carries TRBV7-9 and TRBJ1-6; TRBD1 matches at 7 bases. Germline loops: CDR1 SEHNR, CDR2 FQNEAQ (reference sequence). The CDR3 contains 13 residues. V was pared by 5 bases and J by 8 bases, with 3 bases of the junction left unmatched. CDR3 amino acids: CASSPGGDSPLHF. CDR3 sequence (DNA): TGTGCCAGCAGCCCAGGGGGAGATTCACCCCTCCACTTT.

The rearrangement uses TRBV7-9 and TRBJ2-3, with D possibly matching TRBD2 (5 bases). This CDR3 comprises 14 residues. The germline CDR1 and CDR2 sequences are SEHNR and FQNEAQ (reference sequence). Trimming took off 5 bases at V and 10 bases at J, with 19 bases between the two ends. The DNA for the CDR3 is TGTGCCAGCAGCCTCCTCGGGGAATCGCCGTCGCAGTATTTT. Translation: CASSLLGESPSQYF.

This rearrangement joins TRBV4-2 to TRBJ2-7, with no clear D. V dropped 0 bases and J dropped 5 bases, with 8 bases sitting between them. The CDR3 has 13 residues. Germline-derived CDR1 and CDR2 are LGHNA and YNFKEQ. CDR3 region: CASSQDPGNEQYF. In DNA, the CDR3 is TGTGCCAGCAGCCAAGATCCAGGTAACGAGCAGTACTTC.

V gene TRBV2 combines with J gene TRBJ2-2; no definite D call. The CDR3 consists of 11 residues. The V end was cut by 4 bases, the J end by 10 bases, with 7 bases between. Germline CDR1 and CDR2: SNHLY and FYNNEI. The chain's CDR3 is CASSVTEELFF. CDR3 DNA sequence: TGTGCCAGCAGTGTAACGGAGGAGCTGTTTTTT.

This clone was seen a single time. This rearrangement joins TRBV12-5 to TRBJ1-1; D ambiguous. V dropped 2 bases and J dropped 6 bases, with 13 bases sitting between them. The CDR3 spans 14 residues. CDR1 and CDR2 (germline): LGHNT, FRNRAP. The CDR3: CASGLIPQDPEAFF. The CDR3 nucleotides are TGTGCTAGTGGTTTGATACCCCAAGACCCTGAAGCTTTCTTT.

In nucleotides, the CDR3 is TGTGCCAGCAGCCGGTCCAGACAAGAGACCCAGTACTTC. Translated, it gives CASSRSRQETQYF. The chain has TRBV11-3 and TRBJ2-5; D gene uncertain. CDR1 is SGHNT, CDR2 YENEEA, per germline. The length of the CDR3 is 13 residues. Between the trimmed V and J ends, which lost 5 bases and 2 bases, there was a span of 9 bases.

The chain combines TRBV7-3 with TRBJ1-1; D remains ambiguous. This CDR3 has 13 amino acids. From germline, CDR1 is SGHTA and CDR2 FQGTGA. The V gene lost 4 bases and the J gene lost 1 base, with 7 bases spanning the gap. The CDR3 region is CASSSGGNTEAFF. DNA of the CDR3: TGTGCCAGCAGCTCGGGAGGGAACACTGAAGCTTTCTTT.

Worth noting for this clone: The same CDR3 is also encoded by other DNA sequences in this sample. The V gene is TRBV3-1 (or the pseudogene TRBV3-2), the J gene TRBJ1-3; D gene uncertain. V was cut by 3 bases and J by 0 bases, with 12 bases left in between. The CDR3 extends over 16 amino acids. Per germline, CDR1 LGHDT and CDR2 YNNKEL (reference sequence). This CDR3 is CASSQNFVSSGNTIYF. The CDR3 DNA sequence: TGTGCCAGCAGCCAGAACTTCGTAAGCTCTGGAAACACCATATATTTT.

The J gene is TRBJ1-2, the V gene TRBV2; D not resolved. Germline V gene sequence: CDR1 SNHLY, CDR2 FYNNEI. The CDR3 length is 13 residues. V lost 8 bases and J 3 bases, leaving 13 bases between the germline ends. The CDR3 spells CASGWTAYYGYTF. In nucleotides, the CDR3 is TGTGCCAGCGGGTGGACGGCATACTATGGCTACACCTTC.